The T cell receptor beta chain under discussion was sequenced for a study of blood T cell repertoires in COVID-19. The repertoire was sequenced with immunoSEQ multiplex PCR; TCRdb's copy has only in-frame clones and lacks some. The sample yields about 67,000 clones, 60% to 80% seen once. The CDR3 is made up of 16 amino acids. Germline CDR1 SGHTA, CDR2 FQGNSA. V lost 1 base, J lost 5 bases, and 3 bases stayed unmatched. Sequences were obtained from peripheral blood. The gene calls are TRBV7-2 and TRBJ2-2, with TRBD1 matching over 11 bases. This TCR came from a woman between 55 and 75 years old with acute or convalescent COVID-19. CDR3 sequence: CASSLVGTGGTGELFF. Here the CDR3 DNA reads TGTGCCAGCAGCTTAGTCGGGACAGGGGGTACCGGGGAGCTGTTTTTT.